The entry that follows covers one TCR beta chain sequence. The data are from a study of blood T cell repertoires in COVID-19. On the study more broadly: Acute-phase and convalescent COVID-19 samples originated in the United States, Italy and Spain. The analysed material was cDNA or gDNA that came from T cells, B-cell-depleted T cells, or PBMCs.

The CDR3 extends over 18 amino acids. Germline V gene data show CDR1 as SGHRS and CDR2 as YFSETQ. Trimming removed 0 bases from V and 1 base from J; junction bases left unmatched: 8. Per the original methods: Reference gene primer amplification yielded estimated nucleated cell counts. Method: immunoSEQ multiplex PCR; TCRdb's copy keeps in-frame clones and lacks some. Clonal size and the V and J genes are those of that table, whereas D and trimming came from the DNA. The sample records tens of thousands of clones, about nine tenths being singletons. Sequenced sample: peripheral blood. This clonotype was sampled from a woman aged 45 to 65 in a cohort sampled during active COVID-19. The J gene is TRBJ1-1, the V gene TRBV5-1; 11 nucleotides agree with TRBD1. This chain's CDR3 is CASSLGAGQGVRNTEAFF. The CDR3 DNA sequence: TGCGCCAGCAGCTTGGGAGCGGGACAGGGGGTTCGGAACACTGAAGCTTTCTTT.